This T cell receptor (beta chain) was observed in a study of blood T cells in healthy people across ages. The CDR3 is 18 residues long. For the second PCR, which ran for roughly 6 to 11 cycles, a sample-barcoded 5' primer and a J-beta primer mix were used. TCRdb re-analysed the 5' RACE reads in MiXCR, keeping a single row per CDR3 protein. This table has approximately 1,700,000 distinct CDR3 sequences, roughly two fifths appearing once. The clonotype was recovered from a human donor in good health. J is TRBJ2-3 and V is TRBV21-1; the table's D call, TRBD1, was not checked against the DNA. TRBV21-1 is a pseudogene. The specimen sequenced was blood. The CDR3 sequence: CASSRQLRQGRATDTQYF. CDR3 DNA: TGTGCCAGCAGCCGCCAACTTAGACAGGGCCGGGCCACAGATACGCAGTATTTT.